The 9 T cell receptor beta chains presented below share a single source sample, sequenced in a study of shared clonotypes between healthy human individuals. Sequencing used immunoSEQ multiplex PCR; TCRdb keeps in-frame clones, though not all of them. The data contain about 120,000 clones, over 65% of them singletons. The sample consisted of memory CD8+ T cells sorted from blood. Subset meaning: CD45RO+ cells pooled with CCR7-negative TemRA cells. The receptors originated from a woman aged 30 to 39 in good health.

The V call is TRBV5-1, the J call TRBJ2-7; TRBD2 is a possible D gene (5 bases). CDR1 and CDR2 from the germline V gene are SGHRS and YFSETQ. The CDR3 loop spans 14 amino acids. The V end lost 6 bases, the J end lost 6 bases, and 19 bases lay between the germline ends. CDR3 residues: CASMNNLGSGEQYF. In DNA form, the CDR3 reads TGCGCCAGCATGAACAACCTAGGGAGCGGCGAGCAGTACTTC.

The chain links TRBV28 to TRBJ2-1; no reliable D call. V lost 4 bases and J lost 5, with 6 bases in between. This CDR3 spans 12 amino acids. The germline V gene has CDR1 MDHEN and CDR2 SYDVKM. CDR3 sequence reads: CASSYDDNEQFF. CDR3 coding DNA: TGTGCCAGCAGTTATGACGACAATGAGCAGTTCTTC. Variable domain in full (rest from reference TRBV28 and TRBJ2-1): DVKVTQSSRYLVKRTGEKVFLECVQDMDHENMFWYRQDPGLGLRLIYFSYDVKMKEKGDIPEGYSVSREKKERFSLILESASTNQTSMYLCASSYDDNEQFFGPGTRLTVL.

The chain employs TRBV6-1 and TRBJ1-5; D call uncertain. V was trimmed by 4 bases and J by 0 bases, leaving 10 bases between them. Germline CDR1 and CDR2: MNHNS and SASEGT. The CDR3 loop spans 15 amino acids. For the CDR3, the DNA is TGTGCCAGCAGTGCGGCAGCGTATAGCAATCAGCCCCAGCATTTT. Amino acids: CASSAAAYSNQPQHF.

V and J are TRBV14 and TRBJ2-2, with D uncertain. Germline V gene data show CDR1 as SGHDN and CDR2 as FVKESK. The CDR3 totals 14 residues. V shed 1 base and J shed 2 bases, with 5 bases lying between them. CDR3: CASSQVSNTGELFF. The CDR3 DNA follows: TGTGCCAGCAGCCAAGTTAGCAACACCGGGGAGCTGTTTTTT. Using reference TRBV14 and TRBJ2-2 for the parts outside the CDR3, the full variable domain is EAGVTQFPSHSVIEKGQTVTLRCDPISGHDNLYWYRRVMGKEIKFLLHFVKESKQDESGMPNNRFLAERTGGTYSTLKVQPAELEDSGVYFCASSQVSNTGELFFGEGSRLTVL.

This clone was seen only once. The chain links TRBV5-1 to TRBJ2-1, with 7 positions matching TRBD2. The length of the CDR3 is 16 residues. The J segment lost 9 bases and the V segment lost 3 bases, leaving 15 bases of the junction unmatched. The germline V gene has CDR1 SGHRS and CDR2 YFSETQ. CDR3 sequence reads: CASSWGSAGVEGEQFF. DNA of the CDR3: TGCGCCAGCAGCTGGGGGTCCGCGGGAGTTGAAGGTGAGCAGTTCTTC. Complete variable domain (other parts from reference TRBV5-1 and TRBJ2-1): KAGVTQTPRYLIKTRGQQVTLSCSPISGHRSVSWYQQTPGQGLQFLFEYFSETQRNKGNFPGRFSGRQFSNSRSEMNVSTLELGDSALYLCASSWGSAGVEGEQFFGPGTRLTVL.

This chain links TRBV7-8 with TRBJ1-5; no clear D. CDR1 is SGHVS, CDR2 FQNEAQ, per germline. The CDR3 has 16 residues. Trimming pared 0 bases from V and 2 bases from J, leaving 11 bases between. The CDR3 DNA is TGTGCCAGCAGCTTAGCCCGCGGGTTGGGCAATCAGCCCCAGCATTTT. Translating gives CASSLARGLGNQPQHF.

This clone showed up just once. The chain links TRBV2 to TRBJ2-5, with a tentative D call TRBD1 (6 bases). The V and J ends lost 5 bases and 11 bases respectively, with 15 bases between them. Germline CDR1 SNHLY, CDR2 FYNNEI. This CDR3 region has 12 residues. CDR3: CASSWTERGQYF. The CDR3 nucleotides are TGTGCCAGCAGTTGGACCGAGAGGGGGCAGTACTTC. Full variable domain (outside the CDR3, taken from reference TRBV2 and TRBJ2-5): EPEVTQTPSHQVTQMGQEVILRCVPISNHLYFYWYRQILGQKVEFLVSFYNNEISEKSEIFDDQFSVERPDGSNFTLKIRSTKLEDSAMYFCASSWTERGQYFGPGTRLLVL.

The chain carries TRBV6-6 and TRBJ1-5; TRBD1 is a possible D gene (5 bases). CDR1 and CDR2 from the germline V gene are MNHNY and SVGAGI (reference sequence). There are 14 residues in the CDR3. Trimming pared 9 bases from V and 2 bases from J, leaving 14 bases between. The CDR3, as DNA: TGTGCCAGTGAATGGGGGGAGGGCAATCAGCCCCAGCATTTT. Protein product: CASEWGEGNQPQHF.

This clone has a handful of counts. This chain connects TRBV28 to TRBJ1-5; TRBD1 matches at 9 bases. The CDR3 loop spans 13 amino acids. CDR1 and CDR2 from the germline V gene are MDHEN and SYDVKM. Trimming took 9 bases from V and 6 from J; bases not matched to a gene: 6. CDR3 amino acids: CASYRGRGQPQHF. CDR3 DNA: TGTGCCAGTTACAGGGGGCGAGGTCAGCCCCAGCATTTT.